Listed here are 18 T cell receptor beta chains from one sample, sequenced in a study of vaccination and CD4 T cells after COVID-19. Treatment given: approximately nine-day PBMC culture with coronavirus spike peptide pools or control peptides (ViraFEST assay). CD4+ T lymphocytes from the unexposed donor were collected before the COVID-19 pandemic (2011-2018). No antigen has been assigned to these receptors. Oncomine TCR Beta short-read sequencing was applied to DNA from cultured CD4+ T cells. TCRdb passed the PCR reads through MiXCR, listing each CDR3 protein once. This sample has more than 950 distinct CDR3 sequences; 15% to 20% occur once, and the top ten carry about half. Sequenced material: CD4+ T cells from blood, cultured in vitro. All receptors derive from a human donor in good health.

The table lists this clonotype with a few counts. The V and J genes are TRBV4-3 and TRBJ2-1; TRBD2 agrees at 8 bases. The CDR3 sequence is 16 residues long. J gave up 3 bases and V 0 bases, and 4 bases lay outside the gene matches. CDR1 is LGHNA and CDR2 is YSLEER in the germline V gene. The DNA of the CDR3 is TGCGCCAGCAGCCAAGATTCGGGGGGGTTCTACAATGAGCAGTTCTTC. It yields the protein CASSQDSGGFYNEQFF.

This clonotype is classed as medium-sized (0.01 to 0.1%). The rearrangement links TRBV20-1 to TRBJ2-5; 8 bases match TRBD1. V shed 0 bases, J shed 4 bases, and the junction held 7 bases outside the gene matches. The germline V gene has CDR1 DFQATT and CDR2 SNEGSKA (reference sequence). This CDR3 spans 15 amino acids. DNA of the CDR3: TGCAGTGCTAGAGATCCCCAGGGGGCAGGAGAGACCCAGTACTTC. Protein product: CSARDPQGAGETQYF.

The CDR3 DNA reads as TGTGCCAGCAGTTTAAGGCAGGGTATCCAAGAGACCCAGTACTTC. As protein: CASSLRQGIQETQYF. The chain links TRBV12-3 or TRBV12-4 to TRBJ2-5; D perhaps matches TRBD1 (5 bases). The germline V and J ends were trimmed by 2 bases and 1 base, with 11 bases remaining between them. CDR3 length equals 15 residues.

This chain links TRBV11-2 with TRBJ2-1, with D hard to call. This CDR3 is 15 amino acids long. Trimming took off 6 bases at V and 3 bases at J, with 15 bases between the two ends. Germline V gene data show CDR1 as SGHAT and CDR2 as FQNNGV. The DNA of the CDR3 is TGTGCCAGCAGACCCTCCTTATGGGACTACAATGAGCAGTTCTTC. This sequence encodes CASRPSLWDYNEQFF.

This sequence joins TRBV28 and TRBJ1-1, with D possibly being TRBD1 (5 bases). This CDR3 is built from 13 residues. CDR1 is MDHEN and CDR2 is SYDVKM in the germline V gene. Trimming left V 10 bases short and J 2 bases short, with 14 bases between. CDR3: CANSGGGNTEAFF. In DNA, the CDR3 is TGTGCCAACTCCGGGGGGGGAAACACTGAAGCTTTCTTT.

In its sample, this clonotype was seen a few times. The J gene is TRBJ2-5, the V gene TRBV12-3 or TRBV12-4; the D gene could be TRBD1 or TRBD2 (5 bases each). V lost 6 bases and J lost 5, with 13 bases in between. The CDR3 has 13 amino acids. The DNA of the CDR3 is TGTGCCAGCAGCGGACACCCGGGGGAGACCCAGTACTTC. Its protein product is CASSGHPGETQYF.

By share of the sample, this clonotype is large. The chain is built from TRBV24-1 and TRBJ1-5; D might be TRBD1 (5 bases). V gave up 0 bases and J gave up 4 bases, with 9 bases separating them. CDR1 KGHDR and CDR2 SFDVKD come from the germline V gene. The CDR3 has 15 amino acids. CDR3 region: CATSDLTTVNQPQHF. The CDR3 bases are TGTGCCACCAGTGATTTGACGACAGTAAATCAGCCCCAGCATTTT.

This chain connects TRBV20-1 to TRBJ2-7; 8 positions match TRBD2. This CDR3 is built from 15 residues. V dropped 0 bases and J dropped 5; count of bases not matched to a gene: 9. The V gene's germline CDR1 is DFQATT and CDR2 SNEGSKA (reference sequence). The CDR3 nucleotides read TGCAGTGCTAGAGATGGTCGGGGGGGGGATGACGAGCAGTACTTC. This translates into CSARDGRGGDDEQYF.

This clonotype was counted between two and nine times. The CDR3 is CASSLNRQIYNEQFF. In nucleotides, the CDR3 is TGTGCCAGCAGCTTAAACCGACAGATCTACAATGAGCAGTTCTTC. The J gene is TRBJ2-1, the V gene TRBV7-2, with D maybe TRBD1 (5 bases). CDR1 and CDR2 (germline): SGHTA, FQGNSA. This CDR3 spans 15 amino acids. The germline V and J ends were trimmed by 2 bases and 3 bases, with 11 bases remaining between them. The variable domain in full, with the rest retrieved from reference TRBV7-2 and TRBJ2-1, is GAGVSQSPSNKVTEKGKDVELRCDPISGHTALYWYRQSLGQGLEFLIYFQGNSAPDKSGLPSDRFSAERTGGSVSTLTIQRTQQEDSAVYLCASSLNRQIYNEQFFGPGTRLTVL.

V gene TRBV4-1 combines with J gene TRBJ1-1; the match to TRBD1 covers 8 bases. Germline values: CDR1 MGHRA, CDR2 YSYEKL. This CDR3 has 14 residues. Unmatched junction bases numbered 8, after V lost 5 bases and J lost 6 bases. The CDR3 loop is CASSTETGAPEAFF. DNA for the CDR3: TGCGCCAGCAGCACCGAGACAGGGGCCCCTGAAGCTTTCTTT.

In its sample, this clonotype is medium-sized. V and J are TRBV6-1 and TRBJ2-7; 9 bases agree with TRBD1. Germline CDR1 MNHNS, CDR2 SASEGT. This CDR3 is 13 amino acids long. The trim removed 6 bases at V and 5 bases at J, leaving 5 bases unmatched. CDR3 coding DNA: TGTGCCAGCAGAACCGGGACAGGGAACGAGCAGTACTTC. The encoded protein is CASRTGTGNEQYF.

This clonotype is categorized as medium-sized (0.01 to 0.1%). This chain connects TRBV21-1 to TRBJ1-1; the table's TRBD1 call for D was not verified on the DNA. TRBV21-1 is shown as a pseudogene. The CDR3 consists of 18 residues. For the CDR3, the DNA is TGTGCCAGCAGCGTTCGACAGGGAAGGGGGCGAATGAACACTGAAGCTTTCTTT. The encoded protein is CASSVRQGRGRMNTEAFF.

The genes are TRBV29-1 and TRBJ1-3; 9 nucleotides match TRBD1. The J segment lost 2 bases and the V segment lost 7 bases, leaving 6 bases of the junction unmatched. The CDR3 totals 14 residues. The germline V gene encodes CDR1 SQVTM and CDR2 ANQGSEA. The CDR3 reads CSAGTGLPGNTIYF. DNA for the CDR3: TGCAGCGCCGGGACAGGGCTCCCTGGAAACACCATATATTTT.

In nucleotides, the CDR3 is TGTGCCAGCAGCTTATGGAGTGGGGGTGGGGAAAAACTGTTTTTT. The encoded protein is CASSLWSGGGEKLFF. The chain recombines TRBV7-2 with TRBJ1-4, with D maybe TRBD1 (5 bases). Trimming removed 2 bases at V and 8 bases at J, with 15 bases between. Germline CDR1 reads SGHTA; CDR2 reads FQGNSA. This CDR3 is built from 15 residues. Looking up the rest from reference TRBV7-2 and TRBJ1-4 gives the full variable domain: GAGVSQSPSNKVTEKGKDVELRCDPISGHTALYWYRQSLGQGLEFLIYFQGNSAPDKSGLPSDRFSAERTGGSVSTLTIQRTQQEDSAVYLCASSLWSGGGEKLFFGSGTQLSVL.

Within the sample, this clonotype is medium-sized. V usage is TRBV10-3 and J usage is TRBJ2-5, with D unclear. The germline gives CDR1 ENHRY, CDR2 SYGVKD. V dropped 6 bases and J dropped 1 base, with 15 bases sitting between them. CDR3 length equals 15 residues. The CDR3, as DNA: TGTGCCATCAGAGGGCCCCTCGAGCCCCAAGAGACCCAGTACTTC. Translated: CAIRGPLEPQETQYF.

The V call is TRBV5-6, the J call TRBJ1-2; D uncertain. V gave up 3 bases and J gave up 4 bases, with 7 bases separating them. The CDR3 runs 12 residues. CDR1 SGHDT and CDR2 YYEEEE come from the germline V gene. This CDR3 reads CASSYGSYGYTF. CDR3 nucleotides: TGTGCCAGCAGCTACGGGTCCTATGGCTACACCTTC.

This clonotype rates as large. The J gene is TRBJ1-6, the V gene TRBV27; D perhaps matches TRBD1 (5 bases). CDR1 is MNHEY and CDR2 is SMNVEV in the germline V gene (reference sequence). Between the trimmed V and J ends, which lost 7 bases and 10 bases, there was a span of 17 bases. The CDR3 is 14 amino acids. The CDR3 loop is CASTLGQGGSPLHF. The CDR3 DNA is TGTGCCAGCACCCTGGGCCAGGGCGGGTCACCCCTCCACTTT.

The chain links TRBV5-1 to TRBJ1-1, with unresolved D. The ends were cut back, 1 base at V and 1 base at J, with 8 bases in the middle. Germline CDR1 SGHRS, CDR2 YFSETQ. The CDR3 spans 14 residues. CDR3: CASSLTVGNTEAFF. The DNA for the CDR3 is TGCGCCAGCAGCTTGACGGTAGGGAACACTGAAGCTTTCTTT.